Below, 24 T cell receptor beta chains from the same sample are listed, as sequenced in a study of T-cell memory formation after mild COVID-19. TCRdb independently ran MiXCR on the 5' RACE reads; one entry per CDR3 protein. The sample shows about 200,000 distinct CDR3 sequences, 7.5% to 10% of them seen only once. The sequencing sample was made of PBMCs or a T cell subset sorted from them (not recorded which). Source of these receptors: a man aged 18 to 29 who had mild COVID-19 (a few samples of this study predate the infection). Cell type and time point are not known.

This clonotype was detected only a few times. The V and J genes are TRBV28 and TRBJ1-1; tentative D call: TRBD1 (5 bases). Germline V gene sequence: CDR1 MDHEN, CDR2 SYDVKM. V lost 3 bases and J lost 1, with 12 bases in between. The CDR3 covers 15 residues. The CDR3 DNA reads TGTGCCAGCAGTTTGGGATTACAGGAGAACACTGAAGCTTTCTTT. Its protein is CASSLGLQENTEAFF.

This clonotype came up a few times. The DNA for the CDR3 is TGCGCCAGCAGCTTGGGAGACAGGAACTATGGCTACACCTTC. Its translation: CASSLGDRNYGYTF. The rearrangement links TRBV5-1 to TRBJ1-2; D is possibly TRBD1 (6 bases). The CDR3 spans 14 residues. Looked up from germline, CDR1 is SGHRS and CDR2 is YFSETQ. Trimming removed 0 bases at V and 2 bases at J, with 8 bases between. Full variable domain (outside the CDR3, taken from reference TRBV5-1 and TRBJ1-2): KAGVTQTPRYLIKTRGQQVTLSCSPISGHRSVSWYQQTPGQGLQFLFEYFSETQRNKGNFPGRFSGRQFSNSRSEMNVSTLELGDSALYLCASSLGDRNYGYTFGSGTRLTVV.

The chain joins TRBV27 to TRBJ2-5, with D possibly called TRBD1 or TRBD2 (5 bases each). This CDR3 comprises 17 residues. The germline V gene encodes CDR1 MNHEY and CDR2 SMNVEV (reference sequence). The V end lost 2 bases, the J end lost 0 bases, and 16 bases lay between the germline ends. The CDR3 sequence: CASSLDPPGAYQETQYF. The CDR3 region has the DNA TGTGCCAGCAGTTTAGACCCCCCCGGGGCGTACCAAGAGACCCAGTACTTC.

The CDR3 reads CASSEQGASSEQYV. The CDR3 bases are TGTGCCAGCAGTGAACAGGGGGCGAGCAGCGAGCAGTACGTC. The J gene is TRBJ2-7, the V gene TRBV2; 8 bases align to TRBD1. Germline V lookup: CDR1 SNHLY, CDR2 FYNNEI. J was trimmed by 6 bases and V by 2 bases; bases with no gene match: 6. CDR3 length: 14 residues.

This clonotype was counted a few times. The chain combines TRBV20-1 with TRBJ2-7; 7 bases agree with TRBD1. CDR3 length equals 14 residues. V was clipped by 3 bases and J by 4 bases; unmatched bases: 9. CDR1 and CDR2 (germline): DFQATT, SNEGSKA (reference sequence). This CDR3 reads CSARVAHRGYEQYF. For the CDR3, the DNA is TGCAGTGCTAGGGTCGCTCACAGGGGATACGAGCAGTACTTC.

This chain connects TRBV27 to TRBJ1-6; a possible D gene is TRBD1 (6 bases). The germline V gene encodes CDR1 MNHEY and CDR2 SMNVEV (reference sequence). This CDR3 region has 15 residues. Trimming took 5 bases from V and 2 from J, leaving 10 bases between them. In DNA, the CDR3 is TGTGCCAGCAGTCCGGGACATCCCTATAATTCACCCCTCCACTTT. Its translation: CASSPGHPYNSPLHF.

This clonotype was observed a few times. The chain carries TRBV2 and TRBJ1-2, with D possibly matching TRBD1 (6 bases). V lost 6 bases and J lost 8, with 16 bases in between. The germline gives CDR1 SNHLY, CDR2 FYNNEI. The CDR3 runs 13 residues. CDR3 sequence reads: CASRPTQGGGYTF. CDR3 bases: TGTGCCAGCAGGCCTACTCAAGGGGGAGGCTACACCTTC.

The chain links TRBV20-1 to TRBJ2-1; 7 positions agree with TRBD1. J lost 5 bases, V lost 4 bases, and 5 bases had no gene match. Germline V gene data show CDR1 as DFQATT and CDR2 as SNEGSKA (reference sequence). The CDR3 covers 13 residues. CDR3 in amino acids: CSANGQADNEQFF. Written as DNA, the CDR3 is TGCAGTGCTAACGGACAGGCCGACAATGAGCAGTTCTTC.

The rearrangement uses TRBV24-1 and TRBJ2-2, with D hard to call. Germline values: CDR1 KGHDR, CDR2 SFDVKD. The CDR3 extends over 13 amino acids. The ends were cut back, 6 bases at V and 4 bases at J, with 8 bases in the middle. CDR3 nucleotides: TGTGCCACCAGTCTATCCCGCACCGGGGAGCTGTTTTTT. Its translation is CATSLSRTGELFF.

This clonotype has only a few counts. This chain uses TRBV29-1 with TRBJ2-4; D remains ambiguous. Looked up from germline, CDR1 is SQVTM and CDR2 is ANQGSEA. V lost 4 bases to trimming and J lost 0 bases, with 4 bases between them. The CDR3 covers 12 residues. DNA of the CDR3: TGCAGCGTTGGTCTAGCCAAAAACATTCAGTACTTC. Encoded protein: CSVGLAKNIQYF.

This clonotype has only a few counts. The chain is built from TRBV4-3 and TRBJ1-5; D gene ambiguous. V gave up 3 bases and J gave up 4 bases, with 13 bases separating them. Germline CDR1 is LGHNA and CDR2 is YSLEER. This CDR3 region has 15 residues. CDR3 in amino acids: CASSHSTHKNQPQHF. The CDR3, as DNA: TGCGCCAGCAGCCATTCGACACACAAAAATCAGCCCCAGCATTTT.

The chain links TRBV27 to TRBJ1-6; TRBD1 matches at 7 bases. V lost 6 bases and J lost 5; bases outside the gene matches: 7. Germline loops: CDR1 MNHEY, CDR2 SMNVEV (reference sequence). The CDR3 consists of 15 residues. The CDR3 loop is CASRIGTVHNSPLHF. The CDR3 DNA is TGTGCCAGCAGGATCGGGACAGTTCATAATTCACCCCTCCACTTT.

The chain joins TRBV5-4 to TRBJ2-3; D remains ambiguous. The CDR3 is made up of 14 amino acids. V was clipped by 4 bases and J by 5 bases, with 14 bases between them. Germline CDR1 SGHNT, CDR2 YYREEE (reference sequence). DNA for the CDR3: TGTGCCAGCAGCACCGACTTGGGCGGAGATACGCAGTATTTT. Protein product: CASSTDLGGDTQYF.

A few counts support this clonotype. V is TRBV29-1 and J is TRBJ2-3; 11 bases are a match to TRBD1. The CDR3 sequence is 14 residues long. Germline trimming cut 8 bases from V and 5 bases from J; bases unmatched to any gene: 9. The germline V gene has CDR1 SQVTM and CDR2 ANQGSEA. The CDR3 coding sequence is TGCAGCCCCGGGGGGGGACAGGGGGGAGATACGCAGTATTTT. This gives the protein CSPGGGQGGDTQYF.

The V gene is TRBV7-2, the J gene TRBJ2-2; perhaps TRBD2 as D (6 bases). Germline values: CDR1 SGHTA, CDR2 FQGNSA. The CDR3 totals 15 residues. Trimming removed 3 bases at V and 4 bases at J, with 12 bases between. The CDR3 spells CASSFRGSITGELFF. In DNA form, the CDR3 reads TGTGCCAGCAGCTTTCGGGGGTCGATCACCGGGGAGCTGTTTTTT.

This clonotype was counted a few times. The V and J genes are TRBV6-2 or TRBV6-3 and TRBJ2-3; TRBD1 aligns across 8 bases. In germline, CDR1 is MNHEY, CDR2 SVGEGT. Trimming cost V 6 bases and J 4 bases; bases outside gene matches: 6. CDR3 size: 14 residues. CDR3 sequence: CASSRQGKSDTQYF. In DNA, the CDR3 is TGTGCCAGCAGCCGACAGGGGAAGTCAGATACGCAGTATTTT.

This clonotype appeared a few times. CDR3 sequence: CASSRFNTEAFF. CDR3 bases: TGTGCCAGCAGCCGCTTTAACACTGAAGCTTTCTTT. The chain uses TRBV14 and TRBJ1-1; D uncertain. V was cut by 4 bases and J by 2 bases, with 5 bases left in between. CDR3 length: 12 amino acids. The germline CDR1 and CDR2 sequences are SGHDN and FVKESK.

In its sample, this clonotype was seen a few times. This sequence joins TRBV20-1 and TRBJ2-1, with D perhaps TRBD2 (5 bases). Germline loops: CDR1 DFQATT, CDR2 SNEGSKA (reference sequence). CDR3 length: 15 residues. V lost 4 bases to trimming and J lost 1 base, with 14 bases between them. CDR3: CSAMPGRGSYNEQFF. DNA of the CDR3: TGCAGTGCTATGCCTGGACGGGGATCCTACAATGAGCAGTTCTTC.

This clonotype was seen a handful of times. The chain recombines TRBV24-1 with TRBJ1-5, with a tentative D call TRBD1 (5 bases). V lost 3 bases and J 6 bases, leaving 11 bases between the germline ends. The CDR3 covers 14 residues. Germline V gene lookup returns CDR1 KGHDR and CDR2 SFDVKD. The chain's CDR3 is CATSDPLQGQPQHF. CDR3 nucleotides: TGTGCCACCAGTGATCCCCTCCAGGGTCAGCCCCAGCATTTT.

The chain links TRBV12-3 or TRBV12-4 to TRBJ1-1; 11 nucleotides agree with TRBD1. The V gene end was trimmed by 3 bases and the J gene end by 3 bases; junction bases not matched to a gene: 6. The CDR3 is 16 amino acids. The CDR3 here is CASSFGDRGWYTEAFF. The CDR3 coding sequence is TGTGCCAGCAGTTTCGGGGACAGGGGGTGGTACACTGAAGCTTTCTTT.

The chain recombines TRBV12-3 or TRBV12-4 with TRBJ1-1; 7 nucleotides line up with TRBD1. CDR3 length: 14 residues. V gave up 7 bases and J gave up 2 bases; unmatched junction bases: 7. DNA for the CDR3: TGTGCCAGCACCTGGGACAGCTTCAACACTGAAGCTTTCTTT. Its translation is CASTWDSFNTEAFF.

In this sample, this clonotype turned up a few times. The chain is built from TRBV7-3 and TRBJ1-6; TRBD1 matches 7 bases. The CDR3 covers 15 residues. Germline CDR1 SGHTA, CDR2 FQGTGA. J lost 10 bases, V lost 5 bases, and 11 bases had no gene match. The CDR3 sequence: CASSEQTGSQSPLHF. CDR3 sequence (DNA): TGTGCCAGCAGCGAGCAGACAGGGTCGCAATCACCCCTCCACTTT.

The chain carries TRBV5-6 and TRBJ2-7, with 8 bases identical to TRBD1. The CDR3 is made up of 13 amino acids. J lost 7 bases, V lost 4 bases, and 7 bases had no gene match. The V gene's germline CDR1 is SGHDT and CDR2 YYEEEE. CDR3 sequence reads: CASSADRVREQYF. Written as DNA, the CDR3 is TGTGCCAGCAGCGCGGACAGGGTGCGGGAGCAGTACTTC.

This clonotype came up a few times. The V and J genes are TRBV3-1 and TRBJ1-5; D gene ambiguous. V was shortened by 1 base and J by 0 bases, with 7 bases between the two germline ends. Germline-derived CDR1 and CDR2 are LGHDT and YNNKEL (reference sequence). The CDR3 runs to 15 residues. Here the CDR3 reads CASSQGLDSNQPQHF. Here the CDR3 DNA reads TGTGCCAGCAGCCAAGGCCTGGATAGCAATCAGCCCCAGCATTTT.